These 15 T cell receptor beta chains were all obtained from the same sample, sequenced in a study of T cell responses to AZD1222 COVID-19 vaccine. Here immunoSEQ multiplex PCR was the method, and the copy in TCRdb shows in-frame clones only, minus some. The data contain almost 70,000 clones, under 90% of them singletons. The input for sequencing was peripheral blood, taken 28 days after the second AZD1222 dose. These receptors came from an adult who received the AZD1222 COVID-19 vaccine.

The chain links TRBV6-5 to TRBJ1-4; weak D call: TRBD1 (5 bases). From germline, CDR1 is MNHEY and CDR2 SVGAGI. The CDR3 loop spans 15 amino acids. Trimming cost V 0 bases and J 4 bases, with 9 bases left between them. CDR3 loop: CASSYSRGHNEKLFF. CDR3 DNA: TGTGCCAGCAGTTACTCACGGGGCCATAATGAAAAACTGTTTTTT.

The rearrangement links TRBV5-4 to TRBJ2-1; tentative D call: TRBD1 (5 bases). The CDR3 totals 19 residues. CDR1 and CDR2 (germline): SGHNT, YYREEE (reference sequence). The V end was cut by 0 bases, the J end by 2 bases, with 21 bases between. CDR3 sequence reads: CASSLVVRVYNRTYNEQFF. CDR3 coding DNA: TGTGCCAGCAGCTTGGTGGTCAGGGTCTACAATCGTACCTACAATGAGCAGTTCTTC. The full variable domain, completed using reference TRBV5-4 and TRBJ2-1, is ETGVTQSPTHLIKTRGQQVTLRCSSQSGHNTVSWYQQALGQGPQFIFQYYREEENGRGNFPPRFSGLQFPNYSSELNVNALELDDSALYLCASSLVVRVYNRTYNEQFFGPGTRLTVL.

V and J are TRBV10-3 and TRBJ2-1; no reliable D call. This CDR3 has 17 residues. The V end was cut by 0 bases, the J end by 5 bases, with 17 bases between. CDR1 and CDR2 (germline): ENHRY, SYGVKD. The CDR3 loop reads CAISESFLPPQNNEQFF. DNA of the CDR3: TGTGCCATCAGTGAGTCGTTCTTGCCACCGCAAAACAATGAGCAGTTCTTC.

The chain recombines TRBV30 with TRBJ1-4, with a tentative D call TRBD1 (6 bases). The V end was cut by 7 bases, the J end by 8 bases, with 20 bases between. Germline values: CDR1 GTSNPN, CDR2 SVGIG (reference sequence). This CDR3 is 14 amino acids long. Written as DNA, the CDR3 is TGTGCCTCGGACCCGGTGGGGGGGCTCGAAAAACTGTTTTTT. Translation: CASDPVGGLEKLFF.

The rearrangement uses TRBV5-6 and TRBJ2-3, with D unresolved. Trimming stripped 0 bases from V and 10 bases from J, with 6 bases between. From germline, CDR1 is SGHDT and CDR2 YYEEEE. The CDR3 spans 11 residues. DNA of the CDR3: TGTGCCAGCAGCTTGGGGGTAGCGCAGTATTTT. As protein: CASSLGVAQYF.

This chain uses TRBV7-8 with TRBJ2-5, with 8 bases aligning to TRBD1. V trimming: 6 bases; J trimming: 0 bases; junction bases outside the gene matches: 6. CDR1 and CDR2 from the germline V gene are SGHVS and FQNEAQ. The CDR3 is made up of 15 amino acids. The CDR3 sequence: CASRPGQGYQETQYF. The CDR3 DNA sequence: TGTGCCAGCAGACCAGGACAGGGCTACCAAGAGACCCAGTACTTC.

For this clone: The junction does not match germline at one end; this may be a read error. Distinct nucleotide sequences in the sample also encode this CDR3. V usage is TRBV9 and J usage is TRBJ2-7, with 7 positions matching TRBD1. The CDR3 extends over 17 amino acids. In germline, CDR1 is SGDLS, CDR2 YYNGEE. The CDR3 loop reads CASSVRDSPFLDYEQYF. CDR3 sequence (DNA): TGTGCCAGTAGCGTCCGGGACAGCCCATTTCTGGATTACGAGCAGTACTTC. Full variable domain (remainder filled in from reference TRBV9 and TRBJ2-7): DSGVTQTPKHLITATGQRVTLRCSPRSGDLSVYWYQQSLDQGLQFLIQYYNGEERAKGNILERFSAQQFPDLHSELNLSSLELGDSALYFCASSVRDSPFLDYEQYFGPGTRLTVT.

Only a few counts were recorded for this clone. The chain couples TRBV2 to TRBJ2-1, with 9 nucleotides matching TRBD2. The germline V gene encodes CDR1 SNHLY and CDR2 FYNNEI. J gave up 0 bases and V 2 bases, and 8 bases lay outside the gene matches. The CDR3 runs 18 residues. The chain's CDR3 is CASSEILLAGISYNEQFF. As DNA, the CDR3 is TGTGCCAGCAGTGAAATTCTACTAGCGGGCATCTCCTACAATGAGCAGTTCTTC.

The rearrangement joins TRBV9 to TRBJ1-2, with 10 bases lining up with TRBD1. CDR1 SGDLS and CDR2 YYNGEE come from the germline V gene. The trim removed 0 bases at V and 6 bases at J, leaving 8 bases unmatched. The CDR3 has 16 amino acids. CDR3 loop: CASSVAVRQGADGYTF. In DNA, the CDR3 is TGTGCCAGCAGCGTAGCTGTGCGACAGGGGGCTGATGGCTACACCTTC.

The chain carries TRBV4-1 and TRBJ2-5, with 10 bases matching TRBD2. V shed 5 bases and J 2 bases; nucleotides not matched to a gene: 8. In germline, CDR1 is MGHRA, CDR2 YSYEKL. This CDR3 is 16 amino acids long. The CDR3 loop reads CASSIRLAGFQETQYF. CDR3 sequence (DNA): TGCGCCAGCAGCATCCGACTAGCGGGTTTTCAAGAGACCCAGTACTTC.

The rearrangement uses TRBV5-4 and TRBJ2-3; D gene uncertain. This CDR3 is 15 amino acids long. V lost 0 bases, J lost 2 bases, and 10 bases lay in between. CDR1 is SGHNT, CDR2 YYREEE, per germline (reference sequence). The CDR3 coding sequence is TGTGCCAGCAGCTTGGATGGGCCCTCCACAGATACGCAGTATTTT. The encoded protein is CASSLDGPSTDTQYF.

The chain joins TRBV29-1 to TRBJ2-7; TRBD2 might be the D (5 bases). Germline V CDR1 and CDR2: SQVTM, ANQGSEA. V lost 4 bases and J lost 3, with 7 bases in between. This CDR3 region has 11 residues. The CDR3 region has the DNA TGCAGCGTTGTAGGGAGCTACGAGCAGTACTTC. It codes for CSVVGSYEQYF.

The chain is built from TRBV6-5 and TRBJ1-5; D gene uncertain. Trimming pared 0 bases from V and 7 bases from J, leaving 13 bases between. The CDR3 length is 15 residues. The germline gives CDR1 MNHEY, CDR2 SVGAGI. CDR3 in amino acids: CASSYSKAARQPQHF. Here the CDR3 DNA reads TGTGCCAGCAGTTACTCGAAGGCGGCCAGGCAGCCCCAGCATTTT.

The J gene is TRBJ1-1, the V gene TRBV19; D not certain. The V end lost 2 bases, the J end lost 2 bases, and 9 bases lay between the germline ends. Germline lookup yields CDR1 LNHDA and CDR2 SQIVND (reference sequence). CDR3 size: 14 residues. The CDR3 protein is CASSISGVNTEAFF. The CDR3 nucleotides read TGTGCCAGTAGTATATCTGGGGTTAACACTGAAGCTTTCTTT.

The V gene is TRBV19, the J gene TRBJ2-1; 9 positions match TRBD2. V was clipped by 1 base and J by 7 bases; unmatched bases: 11. The CDR3 is 17 residues long. Germline CDR1 is LNHDA and CDR2 is SQIVND (reference sequence). In nucleotides, the CDR3 is TGTGCCAGTAGTATAGGGTTAGAGCGGGGGGCTTATAATGAGCAGTTCTTC. Amino acids: CASSIGLERGAYNEQFF.